This T cell receptor (beta chain) was recovered during a study of blood T cell repertoires in COVID-19. The overall study: From the United States, Italy and Spain came samples of acute and convalescent COVID-19. Sample material is recorded as cDNA or gDNA derived from T cells, B-cell-depleted T cells, or PBMCs.

Germline CDR1 reads SGHDT; CDR2 reads YYEEEE. The V gene lost 0 bases and the J gene lost 4 bases, with 10 bases spanning the gap. This CDR3 has 14 residues. Original data processing: Amplification from reference gene primers served as the basis for estimated nucleated cell counts. The method was immunoSEQ multiplex PCR; TCRdb's version includes in-frame clones alone and lacks a portion of them. The DNA was the basis for D and trimming; V, J and clone size are from that table. This sample has about 150,000 clones, with approximately 79% found just once. The sequence was obtained from a man aged 50 or older with active or convalescent COVID-19. Input material: peripheral blood. The chain has TRBV5-6 and TRBJ1-2; perhaps TRBD1 as D (6 bases). The CDR3 sequence is CASSLGQALYGYTF. DNA for the CDR3: TGTGCCAGCAGCTTGGGACAGGCCCTCTATGGCTACACCTTC.